Listed here is a single T cell receptor (beta chain). The assay was immunoSEQ multiplex PCR, and TCRdb's table has in-frame clones only and misses some. The sample holds around 940,000 clones, approximately 80% seen once. Per germline, CDR1 MNHNY and CDR2 SVGAGI (reference sequence). The junction had 15 bases not matched to a gene; V was cut back by 8 bases and J by 4 bases. The CDR3 runs to 16 residues. This sample was included in a study of shared clonotypes between healthy human individuals. The gene calls are TRBV6-6 and TRBJ1-1; 8 bases map to TRBD1. Sample: memory CD4+ T cells sorted from blood. The subset is: CD45RA-negative fraction. This receptor was obtained from a man younger than 30 in good health. In DNA, the CDR3 is TGTGCCAGCGTTCAGGGGGCTCGAAGTGTTACCACTGAAGCTTTCTTT. It translates to CASVQGARSVTTEAFF.